The clone carrying this T cell receptor beta chain was recorded many times. This CDR3 has 14 residues. V was clipped by 1 base and J by 5 bases, with 11 bases between them. CDR1 and CDR2 (germline): SEHNR, FQNEAQ (reference sequence). This specimen comes from a study of T cells in Graves' hyperthyroidism and ophthalmopathy. Authors of the study amplified TCR beta CDR3 regions from RNA transcripts. HTBI primers drove first-round RT-PCR of the TCR CDR3. TCRdb redid the calling of the multiplex PCR reads with MiXCR, one entry per CDR3 protein. The sample holds about 760,000 distinct CDR3 sequences, around 40% seen once. The diagnostic basis comprised clinical symptoms, serum thyroxine and TRAb, thyroid ultrasound and orbital computed tomography.

The chain joins TRBV7-9 to TRBJ2-5; D gene ambiguous. This clonotype was obtained from a woman aged 40 to 55 with Graves' hyperthyroidism. Sequencing used blood. The CDR3 coding sequence is TGTGCCAGCAGCTTAGTGAGCGTCGGGGAGACCCAGTACTTC. It specifies CASSLVSVGETQYF.